This T cell receptor (beta chain) was observed in a study of Graves' ophthalmopathy and Graves' hyperthyroidism. General study points: The model predicted progression of ophthalmopathy with a sensitivity of roughly 70%, and its specificity was roughly 72%.

This clonotype occurred many times. Its specificity is unknown. This CDR3 spans 17 amino acids. J lost 7 bases, V lost 0 bases, and 11 bases had no gene match. Germline V CDR1 and CDR2: MNHNS, SASEGT. Disease in donors with ophthalmopathy had moderate-to-severe activity, CAS ≥3, NOSPECS ≥4 and under 3 months' duration. Amplification from RNA transcripts yielded the TCR beta CDR3 regions. RT-PCR in the first round used HTBI primers; a second-round multiplex PCR followed. From the multiplex PCR reads, TCRdb called clonotypes with MiXCR, one entry per CDR3 protein. The repertoire holds about 400,000 distinct CDR3 sequences, with 18% as singletons.

The receptor's source is a woman aged 18-35 years with Graves' ophthalmopathy. Sequenced: peripheral blood. The V gene is TRBV6-1, the J gene TRBJ2-7; 11 nucleotides align to TRBD2. The CDR3 loop is CASSEALLGLAGGEQYF. CDR3 coding DNA: TGTGCCAGCAGTGAAGCGCTCCTGGGGCTAGCGGGAGGAGAGCAGTACTTC.